The 14 T cell receptor beta chains listed next were all sequenced from one sample in a study of T cells in tumors after PD-1 blockade (dated by TCRdb to about 2019). Preparation of the library involved the immunoSEQ multiplex PCR assay. The table was pulled from immuneACCESS by TCRdb, which kept in-frame rearrangements only. Such tables lose some clones; where checked, under half of the loss comes from unresolved V genes, and the rest has no known cause. Across this sample there are 1,500 to 2,000 clones, with about 74% seen only once. Clones ranked in the top ten supply roughly 13% of the sample. In light of the paper, this sample's time point label describes: second of two pre-therapy site-matched biopsies approximately 2 months apart. The sequences come from tumor tissue, collected before anti-PD-1 treatment. These TCRs come from a human donor with basal cell carcinoma.

This clone was picked up one time. CDR3 sequence reads: CASSQAAGLGGNEQFF. The CDR3 nucleotides are TGTGCCAGCAGCCAAGCCGCAGGGCTTGGAGGCAATGAGCAGTTCTTC. The gene calls are TRBV3-1 (or the pseudogene TRBV3-2) and TRBJ2-1; D may match TRBD1 or TRBD2 (5 bases each). This CDR3 spans 16 amino acids. Germline CDR1 and CDR2: LGHDT and YNNKEL (reference sequence). With 1 base removed from V and 6 bases from J, the gap between germline ends came to 16 bases.

In DNA, the CDR3 is TGCGCCAGCGCAGAGACAGGGCGGGATGAAGCTTTCTTT. As protein: CASAETGRDEAFF. This chain uses TRBV5-1 with TRBJ1-1; the match to TRBD1 covers 7 bases. The CDR3 totals 13 residues. Germline-derived CDR1 and CDR2 are SGHRS and YFSETQ. V lost 7 bases, J lost 7 bases, and 10 bases stayed unmatched.

This clone occurred a few times. The junction and the germline gene differ at one end; a read error may be behind it. The V call is TRBV28, the J call TRBJ2-1; TRBD2 matches 11 bases. Per germline, CDR1 MDHEN and CDR2 SYDVKM. This CDR3 contains 13 residues. DNA of the CDR3: TGTGCCAGCATGAGTAGCGGGGGGGCAAGTCGAGTCTTC. This gives the protein CASMSSGGASRVF.

This rearrangement joins TRBV7-8 to TRBJ2-7; D is possibly TRBD2 (5 bases). This CDR3 is built from 14 residues. V dropped 1 base and J dropped 4 bases, with 11 bases sitting between them. In germline, CDR1 is SGHVS, CDR2 FQNEAQ. The CDR3 region has the DNA TGTGCCAGCAGCTTAGTGACGGGCGGGTACGAGCAGTACTTC. It is translated as CASSLVTGGYEQYF.

The V and J genes are TRBV18 and TRBJ2-1, with a weak D call TRBD1 (6 bases). This CDR3 comprises 12 residues. Germline CDR1 KGHSH, CDR2 LQKENI. V lost 5 bases, J lost 8 bases, and 10 bases lay in between. CDR3 loop: CASSAQGHEQFF. The CDR3 DNA follows: TGTGCCAGCTCAGCACAGGGACATGAGCAGTTCTTC.

The chain is built from TRBV6-6 and TRBJ2-7, with D possibly TRBD2 on 5 matching bases. In germline, CDR1 is MNHNY, CDR2 SVGAGI (reference sequence). Trimming removed 4 bases from V and 7 bases from J, with 11 bases in between. The CDR3 is made up of 12 amino acids. As DNA, the CDR3 is TGTGCCAGCAGTTCGGTGGGGAGAGAGCAGTACTTC. Protein: CASSSVGREQYF.

The chain couples TRBV28 to TRBJ1-4, with 7 bases matching TRBD1. This CDR3 spans 14 amino acids. V shed 3 bases and J 8 bases; nucleotides not matched to a gene: 6. Germline V lookup: CDR1 MDHEN, CDR2 SYDVKM. CDR3 sequence (DNA): TGTGCCAGCAGTTTTCCGGGGACAGAAGAAAAACTGTTTTTT. Translating it yields CASSFPGTEEKLFF.

The chain carries TRBV2 and TRBJ2-2; D not certain. This CDR3 spans 14 amino acids. Trimming took off 6 bases at V and 6 bases at J, with 14 bases between the two ends. Germline V lookup: CDR1 SNHLY, CDR2 FYNNEI. Here the CDR3 reads CASRVAYSAGELFF. CDR3 nucleotide sequence: TGTGCCAGCAGGGTCGCTTACTCCGCCGGGGAGCTGTTTTTT. Complete variable domain (other parts from reference TRBV2 and TRBJ2-2): EPEVTQTPSHQVTQMGQEVILRCVPISNHLYFYWYRQILGQKVEFLVSFYNNEISEKSEIFDDQFSVERPDGSNFTLKIRSTKLEDSAMYFCASRVAYSAGELFFGEGSRLTVL.

The genes are TRBV6-6 and TRBJ1-5; TRBD1 matches at 7 bases. V was clipped by 2 bases and J by 5 bases; unmatched bases: 3. The CDR3 sequence is 14 residues long. The germline V gene encodes CDR1 MNHNY and CDR2 SVGAGI (reference sequence). The CDR3 coding sequence is TGTGCCAGCAGTTACAGACAGGGAGATCAGCCCCAGCATTTT. It specifies CASSYRQGDQPQHF.

The chain employs TRBV6-2 or TRBV6-3 and TRBJ2-7, with D possibly matching TRBD1 (6 bases). The germline V and J ends were trimmed by 2 bases and 3 bases, with 11 bases remaining between them. Germline lookup yields CDR1 MNHEY and CDR2 SVGEGT. This CDR3 is built from 14 residues. The DNA for the CDR3 is TGTGCCAGCAGTTACGCACAGGGCCTCTACGAGCAGTACTTC. This gives the protein CASSYAQGLYEQYF.

This clone was observed once. V gene TRBV3-1 (or the pseudogene TRBV3-2) combines with J gene TRBJ1-3, with 7 nucleotides matching TRBD1. There are 16 residues in the CDR3. The ends lost 1 base at V and 2 bases at J; junction bases unmatched: 5. From germline, CDR1 is LGHDT and CDR2 YNNKEL (reference sequence). This CDR3 reads CASSQGLQGPGNTIYF. CDR3 in DNA: TGTGCCAGCAGCCAAGGATTACAGGGGCCTGGAAACACCATATATTTT.

This clone was picked up a small number of times. The chain has TRBV6-5 and TRBJ1-6; 7 bases fit TRBD1. Unmatched junction bases numbered 9, after V lost 9 bases and J lost 7 bases. CDR1 is MNHEY, CDR2 SVGAGI, per germline. CDR3 length: 14 amino acids. The CDR3 nucleotides read TGTGCCAGTCTGAAAGGGGGACAGAATTCACCCCTCCACTTT. It translates to CASLKGGQNSPLHF.

This clone was found once. The chain carries TRBV15 and TRBJ2-3, with TRBD2 matching over 8 bases. Looked up from germline, CDR1 is LNHNV and CDR2 is YYDKDF (reference sequence). The CDR3 is 16 residues long. V dropped 0 bases and J dropped 2; count of bases not matched to a gene: 4. Here the CDR3 DNA reads TGTGCCACCAGCAGAGATAGCGGGATAATCACAGATACGCAGTATTTT. Translated, it gives CATSRDSGIITDTQYF.

The V gene is TRBV19, the J gene TRBJ1-2, with D unclear. Germline CDR1 LNHDA, CDR2 SQIVND (reference sequence). V lost 6 bases, J lost 0 bases, and 14 bases lay in between. This CDR3 spans 15 amino acids. The DNA for the CDR3 is TGTGCCAGTAGCCCTTTCGAGGGAACTAACTATGGCTACACCTTC. It encodes CASSPFEGTNYGYTF.